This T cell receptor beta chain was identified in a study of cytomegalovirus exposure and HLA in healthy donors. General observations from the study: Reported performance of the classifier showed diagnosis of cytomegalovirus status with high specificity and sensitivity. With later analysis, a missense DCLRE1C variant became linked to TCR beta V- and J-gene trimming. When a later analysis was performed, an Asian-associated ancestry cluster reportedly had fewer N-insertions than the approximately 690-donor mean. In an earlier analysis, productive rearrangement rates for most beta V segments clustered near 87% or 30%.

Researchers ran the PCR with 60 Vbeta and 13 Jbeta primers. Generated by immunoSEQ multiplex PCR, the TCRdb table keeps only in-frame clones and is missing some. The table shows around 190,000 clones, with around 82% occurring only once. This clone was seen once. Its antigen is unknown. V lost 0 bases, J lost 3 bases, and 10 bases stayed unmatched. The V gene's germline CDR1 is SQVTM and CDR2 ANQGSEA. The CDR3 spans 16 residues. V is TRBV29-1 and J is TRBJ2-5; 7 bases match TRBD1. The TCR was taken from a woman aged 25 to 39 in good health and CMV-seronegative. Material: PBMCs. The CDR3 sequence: CSVEDPRTGGKETQYF. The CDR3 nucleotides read TGCAGCGTTGAAGATCCGCGGACAGGTGGCAAAGAGACCCAGTACTTC. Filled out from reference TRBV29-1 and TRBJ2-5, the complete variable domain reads SAVISQKPSRDICQRGTSLTIQCQVDSQVTMMFWYRQQPGQSLTLIATANQGSEATYESGFVIDKFPISRPNLTFSTLTVSNMSPEDSSIYLCSVEDPRTGGKETQYFGPGTRLLVL.